The entry that follows covers one T cell receptor beta chain sequence. As yet, its antigen is unknown. TCRdb used MiXCR to reprocess the 5' RACE reads, holding one entry per CDR3 protein. The profile covers about 190,000 distinct CDR3 sequences, with 20% to 25% appearing a single time and around 23% taken by the ten largest. This sample was taken from a study of T-cell memory formation after mild COVID-19. As for the study in general: In these data, TCR clusters were largely donor specific.

Whole-study results and caveats: SARS-CoV-2 specificity of second-wave clones peaking day 37 was unconfirmed. Clones contracting day 15 to 85 were balanced CD4/CD8; later expanders leaned CD4+.

The CDR3 contains 16 residues. CDR1 is LGHNA and CDR2 is YNFKEQ in the germline V gene. V gave up 0 bases and J gave up 7 bases, with 13 bases separating them. The sequence was collected from an adult woman who had mild COVID-19 (a few samples of this study predate the infection). Cell type and time point are not known. This chain joins TRBV4-2 and TRBJ1-6; no reliable D call. The sequenced material came from PBMCs or a T cell subset sorted from them (not recorded which). The CDR3 spells CASSQDGWAANSPLHF. In DNA, the CDR3 is TGTGCCAGCAGCCAAGATGGCTGGGCTGCGAATTCACCCCTCCACTTT.